A selection of T cell receptor beta chains follows, all from one sample in a study of cytomegalovirus exposure and HLA in healthy donors. Repertoires were generated with immunoSEQ multiplex PCR, while TCRdb's copy carries only in-frame clones and drops some. Of 100,000 to 150,000 clones in the sample, about 80% were seen once. The sample consisted of PBMCs. Every receptor here comes from a man between 25 and 39 years old in good health and CMV-seropositive. CDR3s include the opening cysteine and the closing phenylalanine or tryptophan. Fields, in order: D gene, J gene, V gene, clone size, CDR3 DNA, CDR3 protein. D genes are given only for firm matches. Some rows mark clone size as missing; the rest say once, few, many or name a class of expanded clone.

.	TRBJ2-7	TRBV7-8	.	TGTGCCAGCAGCTTAGCCGCGGTGTTTGGCCAAAGCTCCTACGAGCAGTACTTC	CASSLAAVFGQSSYEQYF
TRBD2	TRBJ2-2	TRBV7-6	.	TGTGCCAGCAACACGCGGGGGGCGAACACCGGGGAGCTGTTTTTT	CASNTRGANTGELFF
.	TRBJ1-1	TRBV5-1	.	TGCGCCAGCAGTCCCGAAGGGGATTTGGGGGAAGCTTTCTTT	CASSPEGDLGEAFF
TRBD1	TRBJ2-3	TRBV27	.	TGTGCCAGCAGTCCCGGGACAGGGGTCACAGATACGCAGTATTTT	CASSPGTGVTDTQYF
.	TRBJ1-6	TRBV2	.	TGTGCCAGCAGTGAGGTAGGGAGCGGGTATAATTCACCCCTCCACTTT	CASSEVGSGYNSPLHF
TRBD1	TRBJ1-2	TRBV5-1	.	TGCGCCAGCAGCTTGGAAGACAGGGGTACGGGCTACACCTTC	CASSLEDRGTGYTF
TRBD1	TRBJ2-7	TRBV5-1	.	TGCGCCAGCAGCTTTCGACAGGGGTCCAGCGGCGAGCAGTACTTC	CASSFRQGSSGEQYF
TRBD1	TRBJ1-3	TRBV19	.	TGTGCCAGTAGTATTGGGACAGGCTCTGGAAACACCATATATTTT	CASSIGTGSGNTIYF
TRBD2	TRBJ2-2	TRBV7-9	.	TGTTCCAGCAGCTTAGGACGGCTAGCGGTAAACACCGGGGAGCTGTTTTTT	CSSSLGRLAVNTGELFF
.	TRBJ1-1	TRBV5-1	few	TGCGCCAGCAGCTTGGCCCCGGGGATACGAAACACTGAAGCTTTCTTT	CASSLAPGIRNTEAFF
TRBD2	TRBJ2-7	TRBV6-4	.	TGTGCCAGCAGCGTGGCGGGGGGGCCTACACGCGAGCAGTACTTC	CASSVAGGPTREQYF
.	TRBJ1-1	TRBV6-1	few	TGTGCCAGCAGTGATAGAGTCGGGGCAGGGGTTGTGATGTGGACTGAAGCTTTCTTT	CASSDRVGAGVVMWTEAFF
.	TRBJ2-2	TRBV12-5	.	TGTGCTAGTGGTTTTCCGGGGAACACCGGGGAGCTGTTTTTT	CASGFPGNTGELFF
TRBD2	TRBJ2-3	TRBV6-6	.	TGTGCCAGCAGGGCCGACGTAGCGGGGGGGCCGGATACGCAGTATTTT	CASRADVAGGPDTQYF
.	TRBJ2-6	TRBV19	once	TGTGCCAGTAGGGGATTCAGGGTCTCTGGGGCCAACGTCCTGACTTTC	CASRGFRVSGANVLTF
TRBD1	TRBJ2-1	TRBV15	.	TGTGCCACGGTGGGACAGGGGAAAAATGAGCAGTTCTTC	CATVGQGKNEQFF
.	TRBJ1-4	TRBV6-6	.	TGTGCCACCAGAAGGGGTTCAACTAATGAAAAACTGTTTTTT	CATRRGSTNEKLFF
.	TRBJ2-5	TRBV25-1	.	TGTGCCAGCAGTGATAGGGGTATGGTCCAAGAGACCCAGTACTTC	CASSDRGMVQETQYF
.	TRBJ1-1	TRBV30	.	TGTGCCTGGGATAGAGGTGGTGAAGCTTTCTTT	CAWDRGGEAFF
TRBD1	TRBJ2-1	TRBV6-1	.	TGTGCCAGTTCTAGATCCGGGACAGCAATCAATGAGCAGTTCTTC	CASSRSGTAINEQFF
.	TRBJ2-3	TRBV7-7	.	TGTGCCAGCAGCCCAGGGACATCCACAGATACGCAGTATTTT	CASSPGTSTDTQYF
TRBD1	TRBJ2-7	TRBV7-8	.	TGTGCCAGCAGCCCCGGGACAGGGGTTTTCTACGAGCAGTACTTC	CASSPGTGVFYEQYF
.	TRBJ1-1	TRBV10-3	few	TGTGCCATCAGTGGGGGGTACGGGGGGGACACTGAAGCTTTCTTT	CAISGGYGGDTEAFF
.	TRBJ1-1	TRBV19	.	TGTGCCACTTCGTTCGGGGTTGGTACTGAAGCTTTCTTT	CATSFGVGTEAFF
TRBD1	TRBJ1-4	TRBV28	.	TGTGCCAGCAGTCGACAGGGCGGTTATGAAAAACTGTTTTTT	CASSRQGGYEKLFF
TRBD1	TRBJ1-2	TRBV5-8	.	TGTGCCAGCAGCCAACTCTGGACAGGGGGCGTTGATGGCTACACCTTC	CASSQLWTGGVDGYTF
.	TRBJ1-1	TRBV6-6	.	TGTGCCAGCAACCCCCAGGGGAGCACTGAAGCTTTCTTT	CASNPQGSTEAFF
TRBD1	TRBJ1-2	TRBV25-1	.	TGTGCCAGCGGAAACAGGGGATTCGGGGCTAGGACCTTC	CASGNRGFGARTF
.	TRBJ1-2	TRBV9	.	TGTGCCAGCAGCGGGGTGACGTCGGGTGGTGGCTACACCTTC	CASSGVTSGGGYTF
.	TRBJ1-2	TRBV29-1	.	TGCAGCGTTAATTCCTGGTACAGCAAGGTTAACTATGGCTACACCTTC	CSVNSWYSKVNYGYTF
TRBD1	TRBJ2-7	TRBV7-6	.	TGTGCCAGCAGCCGAACCGGGACAGGATACGAGCAGTACTTC	CASSRTGTGYEQYF
TRBD2	TRBJ2-1	TRBV7-9	.	TGTGCCAGCAGCTTAGAGGGAGCGGGGGGGCCGTCGATCAGCCATGAGCAGTTCTTC	CASSLEGAGGPSISHEQFF
.	TRBJ1-2	TRBV5-1	.	TGCGCCAGCAGCGCCTCAGGGGACACTGGCTACACCTTC	CASSASGDTGYTF
TRBD1	TRBJ1-6	TRBV28	.	TGTGCCAGCAGCTCCGGGACAGTTTGGTCACCCCTCCACTTT	CASSSGTVWSPLHF
.	TRBJ1-6	TRBV5-1	.	TGCGCCAGCAGCCCCCGGGGGATTAATTCACCCCTCCACTTT	CASSPRGINSPLHF
.	TRBJ2-7	TRBV6-1	.	TGTGCCAGCAGTGAAGGGCCCCATACGACAAGATACTTC	CASSEGPHTTRYF
.	TRBJ1-1	TRBV4-1	.	TGCGCCAGCAGTTCACGGAGGATACTGGGTTCCGGTACTGAAGCTTTCTTT	CASSSRRILGSGTEAFF
TRBD1	TRBJ2-6	TRBV4-2	.	TGTGCCAGCAGCCCAGCCCAAGGACAGGGGTTGACTGGGGCCAACGTCCTGACTTTC	CASSPAQGQGLTGANVLTF
TRBD1	TRBJ1-4	TRBV6-1	.	TGTGCCAGCAGTGAATTGGGGACAGTTAATGAAAAACTGTTTTTT	CASSELGTVNEKLFF
.	TRBJ1-1	TRBV6-6	.	TGTGCCAGCAGCCTCGGACAGGAAGCTTTCTTT	CASSLGQEAFF
.	TRBJ1-5	TRBV7-6	.	TGTGCCAGCAGTCAAACACCCAATCAGCCCCAGCATTTT	CASSQTPNQPQHF
TRBD1	TRBJ2-7	TRBV19	.	TGTGCCAGTAGTACCGACAGGGGAAGGAACGAGCAGTACTTC	CASSTDRGRNEQYF
.	TRBJ2-7	TRBV27	.	TGTGCCAGCAGTTTAGGTCGGGGGGCAAATGAGCAGTACTTC	CASSLGRGANEQYF
TRBD1	TRBJ2-7	TRBV6-1	.	TGTGCCAGCAGGCCTTGGGACAGGAAAACCTACGAGCAGTACTTC	CASRPWDRKTYEQYF
TRBD1	TRBJ2-1	TRBV27	.	TGTGCCAGCAGTTTTTGGGGACAGGAGCAGTTCTTC	CASSFWGQEQFF
TRBD1	TRBJ1-6	TRBV7-9	.	TGTGCCAGCAGCACAGGGGGCCCCCATAATTCACCCCTCCACTTT	CASSTGGPHNSPLHF
.	TRBJ1-5	TRBV25-1	.	TGTGCCAGCAGTGGGAGGGGGGGTGGGCAGCCCCAGCATTTT	CASSGRGGGQPQHF
TRBD1	TRBJ2-1	TRBV12-5	.	TGTGCTAGTGCTTCCTATGACAGGGCGCGTAATGAGCAGTTCTTC	CASASYDRARNEQFF
TRBD1	TRBJ1-2	TRBV15	.	TGTGCCACCAGCAAAGGCAGGATGGAGACAGGGGATGGCTACACCTTC	CATSKGRMETGDGYTF